A single sample is the source of the 22 T cell receptor beta chains below, sequenced in a study of T cell responses to AZD1222 COVID-19 vaccine. Some clones are missing from TCRdb's copy, which holds only in-frame ones; the method was immunoSEQ multiplex PCR. The sample lists approximately 150,000 clones, around 90% seen once, with approximately 2% in the top ten. The starting material was peripheral blood, obtained 28 days after the second AZD1222 dose. These TCRs come from an adult who received the AZD1222 COVID-19 vaccine.

The V call is TRBV7-2, the J call TRBJ1-2; TRBD1 matches at 12 bases. Germline V gene sequence: CDR1 SGHTA, CDR2 FQGNSA. CDR3 size: 16 residues. Trimming removed 6 bases from V and 7 bases from J; junction bases left unmatched: 12. The CDR3 reads CASRPATGTGGGGYTF. CDR3 nucleotides: TGTGCCAGCAGACCGGCCACCGGGACAGGGGGCGGTGGCTACACCTTC.

The chain joins TRBV5-1 to TRBJ1-6; TRBD1 aligns across 7 bases. CDR3 length equals 15 residues. The V gene's germline CDR1 is SGHRS and CDR2 YFSETQ. The V and J ends lost 10 bases and 10 bases, in that order; junction bases with no gene match: 17. CDR3 residues: CAGAYKRGLRSPLHF. CDR3 sequence (DNA): TGCGCCGGGGCATACAAGAGGGGGCTAAGGTCACCCCTCCACTTT.

This clone is a singleton in its sample. The chain is built from TRBV21-1 and TRBJ1-2. TRBV21-1 counts as a pseudogene. The CDR3 is 17 amino acids. The CDR3: CASIPNRGGNYNYGYTF. The CDR3 nucleotides are TGTGCCAGCATTCCAAACCGCGGGGGGAATTACAACTATGGCTACACCTTC.

The chain uses TRBV19 and TRBJ1-1; 8 positions match TRBD1. In germline, CDR1 is LNHDA, CDR2 SQIVND (reference sequence). Trimming removed 5 bases from V and 0 bases from J; junction bases left unmatched: 11. CDR3 length: 17 residues. In nucleotides, the CDR3 is TGTGCCAGTAGTTTGGGGACAGGACTAGGCGTGAACACTGAAGCTTTCTTT. This codes for CASSLGTGLGVNTEAFF. The full variable domain, its missing parts supplied by reference TRBV19 and TRBJ1-1, is DGGITQSPKYLFRKEGQNVTLSCEQNLNHDAMYWYRQDPGQGLRLIYYSQIVNDFQKGDIAEGYSVSREKKESFPLTVTSAQKNPTAFYLCASSLGTGLGVNTEAFFGQGTRLTVV.

The chain carries TRBV7-9 and TRBJ2-4, with TRBD2 as a possible D gene (7 bases). The CDR3 runs to 14 residues. CDR1 and CDR2 from the germline V gene are SEHNR and FQNEAQ (reference sequence). V gave up 6 bases and J gave up 6 bases, with 15 bases separating them. The CDR3 loop reads CASSWGGQRNIQYF. Here the CDR3 DNA reads TGTGCCAGCAGTTGGGGGGGCCAGAGAAACATTCAGTACTTC. The whole variable domain, remainder taken from reference TRBV7-9 and TRBJ2-4, is DTGVSQNPRHKITKRGQNVTFRCDPISEHNRLYWYRQTLGQGPEFLTYFQNEAQLEKSRLLSDRFSAERPKGSFSTLEIQRTEQGDSAMYLCASSWGGQRNIQYFGAGTRLSVL.

The chain couples TRBV3-1 (or the pseudogene TRBV3-2) to TRBJ1-5; 8 bases map to TRBD1. Germline CDR1 LGHDT, CDR2 YNNKEL (reference sequence). The CDR3 is 15 amino acids. J was trimmed by 3 bases and V by 4 bases; bases with no gene match: 5. CDR3 nucleotides: TGTGCCAGCAGCCCCGACAGGGGAATCAATCAGCCCCAGCATTTT. Amino acid sequence: CASSPDRGINQPQHF.

The chain couples TRBV11-2 to TRBJ2-2; 8 bases match TRBD1. With 1 base clipped from V and 7 bases from J, the junction kept 5 bases outside the gene matches. The CDR3 loop spans 15 amino acids. In germline, CDR1 is SGHAT, CDR2 FQNNGV. CDR3 region: CASSLVGQGGGELFF. The DNA of the CDR3 is TGTGCCAGCAGCTTAGTTGGACAGGGAGGCGGGGAGCTGTTTTTT. The full variable domain, in which reference TRBV11-2 and TRBJ2-2 provide the parts outside the CDR3, is EAGVAQSPRYKIIEKRQSVAFWCNPISGHATLYWYQQILGQGPKLLIQFQNNGVVDDSQLPKDRFSAERLKGVDSTLKIQPAKLEDSAVYLCASSLVGQGGGELFFGEGSRLTVL.

This chain connects TRBV18 to TRBJ2-1, with 7 bases identical to TRBD1. V lost 4 bases to trimming and J lost 4 bases; unmatched junction nucleotides: 10. Germline V CDR1 and CDR2: KGHSH, LQKENI. This CDR3 has 16 amino acids. The CDR3 nucleotides are TGTGCCAGCTCACGCACCGGGACAGATGATTACAATGAGCAGTTCTTC. It codes for CASSRTGTDDYNEQFF.

The chain carries TRBV14 and TRBJ2-1; the match to TRBD2 covers 8 bases. Germline V gene data show CDR1 as SGHDN and CDR2 as FVKESK. V shed 0 bases, J shed 9 bases, and the junction held 13 bases outside the gene matches. The CDR3 runs 17 residues. The CDR3 DNA sequence: TGTGCCAGCAGCCAAGAGGAGAGGACTAGCCATCTGGGTGAGCAGTTCTTC. Protein: CASSQEERTSHLGEQFF. Using reference TRBV14 and TRBJ2-1 for the parts outside the CDR3, the full variable domain is EAGVTQFPSHSVIEKGQTVTLRCDPISGHDNLYWYRRVMGKEIKFLLHFVKESKQDESGMPNNRFLAERTGGTYSTLKVQPAELEDSGVYFCASSQEERTSHLGEQFFGPGTRLTVL.

This clone showed up just once. The chain employs TRBV30 and TRBJ1-2, with D unclear. This CDR3 has 11 amino acids. CDR1 and CDR2 (germline): GTSNPN, SVGIG (reference sequence). V was shortened by 2 bases and J by 8 bases, with 9 bases between the two germline ends. In nucleotides, the CDR3 is TGTGCCTGGAGTCTAGGTGGGGGCTACACCTTC. Protein sequence: CAWSLGGGYTF.

V is TRBV3-1 (or the pseudogene TRBV3-2) and J is TRBJ1-1; a weak D match, TRBD1 (6 bases). The CDR3 spans 16 residues. Between the trimmed V and J ends, which lost 2 bases and 1 base, there was a span of 14 bases. Looked up from germline, CDR1 is LGHDT and CDR2 is YNNKEL (reference sequence). The CDR3 spells CASSQTGTGTNTEAFF. CDR3 nucleotides: TGTGCCAGCAGCCAAACGGGCACAGGGACGAACACTGAAGCTTTCTTT.

The chain recombines TRBV6-2 or TRBV6-3 with TRBJ2-7; D is tentatively TRBD1 or TRBD2 (5 bases each). There are 15 residues in the CDR3. V lost 6 bases and J 9 bases, leaving 24 bases between the germline ends. CDR1 is MNHEY, CDR2 SVGEGT, per germline. The CDR3 DNA is TGTGCCAGCAGCCAACACTCCGGGACCGTGATCGTGCAGTACTTC. Its protein product is CASSQHSGTVIVQYF.

V gene TRBV3-1 (or the pseudogene TRBV3-2) combines with J gene TRBJ1-4, with 8 bases fitting TRBD1. Germline V lookup: CDR1 LGHDT, CDR2 YNNKEL (reference sequence). V shed 4 bases, J shed 8 bases, and the junction held 6 bases outside the gene matches. The CDR3 totals 14 residues. The CDR3 nucleotides are TGTGCCAGCAGCCCTCGGACAGGGAACGAAAAACTGTTTTTT. Residues: CASSPRTGNEKLFF.

J is TRBJ2-1 and V is TRBV4-1, with 7 bases that match TRBD2. Germline V gives CDR1 MGHRA, CDR2 YSYEKL. CDR3 length: 17 amino acids. V shed 4 bases and J 7 bases; nucleotides not matched to a gene: 16. CDR3 DNA sequence: TGCGCCAGCAGCCGCCTTTCCGGGACTAATTTTCCAAATGAGCAGTTCTTC. Residues: CASSRLSGTNFPNEQFF.

This chain connects TRBV18 to TRBJ2-7; possibly TRBD2 for D (6 bases). The CDR3 loop spans 15 amino acids. Germline values: CDR1 KGHSH, CDR2 LQKENI. Between the trimmed V and J ends, which lost 1 base and 3 bases, there was a span of 13 bases. CDR3: CASSPLPRGSYEQYF. The CDR3 region has the DNA TGTGCCAGCTCACCACTTCCACGGGGGAGCTACGAGCAGTACTTC.

The rearrangement links TRBV5-1 to TRBJ2-3; possibly TRBD2 for D (5 bases). Trimming took 4 bases from V and 9 from J, leaving 12 bases between them. The CDR3 has 12 residues. CDR1 and CDR2 from the germline V gene are SGHRS and YFSETQ. The CDR3 sequence: CASSPESGTQYF. The CDR3 DNA is TGCGCCAGCAGCCCCGAGTCGGGAACGCAGTATTTT.

This sequence joins TRBV3-1 (or the pseudogene TRBV3-2) and TRBJ1-2; no definite D call. The CDR3 has 17 amino acids. Germline assignment: CDR1 LGHDT and CDR2 YNNKEL (reference sequence). Trimming pared 4 bases from V and 2 bases from J, leaving 20 bases between. The CDR3 DNA reads as TGTGCCAGCAGCCGAAGAGGTGTCCAGTCTGAAAACTATGGCTACACCTTC. This translates into CASSRRGVQSENYGYTF.

This clone was found once. The CDR3 DNA sequence: TGCGCCAGCAGAACTACTAGCGGTTCCTACAATGAGCAGTTCTTC. It is translated as CASRTTSGSYNEQFF. This chain uses TRBV10-2 with TRBJ2-1; the match to TRBD2 covers 8 bases. The CDR3 has 15 residues. The germline V gene encodes CDR1 WSHSY and CDR2 SAAADI. V lost 6 bases, J lost 1 base, and 5 bases stayed unmatched.

This rearrangement joins TRBV27 to TRBJ2-5, with D tentatively TRBD1 (6 bases). Germline loops: CDR1 MNHEY, CDR2 SMNVEV (reference sequence). CDR3 length equals 16 residues. Trimming pared 5 bases from V and 5 bases from J, leaving 21 bases between. The CDR3 region has the DNA TGTGCCAGCAGTCCCCCAGGGGAGTCGATTGGGGAGACCCAGTACTTC. Amino acids: CASSPPGESIGETQYF.

The J gene is TRBJ2-1, the V gene TRBV11-3; 14 bases align to TRBD2. V shed 5 bases, J shed 7 bases, and the junction held 10 bases outside the gene matches. Germline V gene data show CDR1 as SGHNT and CDR2 as YENEEA. This CDR3 has 17 residues. The CDR3 region is CASSARGLAGVVNEQFF. The DNA of the CDR3 is TGTGCCAGCAGCGCCCGGGGACTAGCGGGAGTGGTTAATGAGCAGTTCTTC.

The chain carries TRBV3-1 (or the pseudogene TRBV3-2) and TRBJ1-6; D is ambiguous. CDR3 size: 15 residues. The germline gives CDR1 LGHDT, CDR2 YNNKEL (reference sequence). The V gene lost 3 bases and the J gene lost 6 bases, with 12 bases spanning the gap. The CDR3 region is CASSQAGARNSPLHF. CDR3 in DNA: TGTGCCAGCAGCCAGGCGGGCGCCCGTAATTCACCCCTCCACTTT.

With regard to this clone: At one of its ends the junction is not consistent with the germline gene, which may arise from a read error. The chain uses TRBV6-2 or TRBV6-3 and TRBJ1-6; the D is unclear. This CDR3 region has 17 residues. Germline V gives CDR1 MNHEY, CDR2 SVGEGT. Here the CDR3 DNA reads TGTGCCAGCAGTAACTCCCCCTCCCATGGGCGCGATTCACCCCTCCACTTT. It codes for CASSNSPSHGRDSPLHF.